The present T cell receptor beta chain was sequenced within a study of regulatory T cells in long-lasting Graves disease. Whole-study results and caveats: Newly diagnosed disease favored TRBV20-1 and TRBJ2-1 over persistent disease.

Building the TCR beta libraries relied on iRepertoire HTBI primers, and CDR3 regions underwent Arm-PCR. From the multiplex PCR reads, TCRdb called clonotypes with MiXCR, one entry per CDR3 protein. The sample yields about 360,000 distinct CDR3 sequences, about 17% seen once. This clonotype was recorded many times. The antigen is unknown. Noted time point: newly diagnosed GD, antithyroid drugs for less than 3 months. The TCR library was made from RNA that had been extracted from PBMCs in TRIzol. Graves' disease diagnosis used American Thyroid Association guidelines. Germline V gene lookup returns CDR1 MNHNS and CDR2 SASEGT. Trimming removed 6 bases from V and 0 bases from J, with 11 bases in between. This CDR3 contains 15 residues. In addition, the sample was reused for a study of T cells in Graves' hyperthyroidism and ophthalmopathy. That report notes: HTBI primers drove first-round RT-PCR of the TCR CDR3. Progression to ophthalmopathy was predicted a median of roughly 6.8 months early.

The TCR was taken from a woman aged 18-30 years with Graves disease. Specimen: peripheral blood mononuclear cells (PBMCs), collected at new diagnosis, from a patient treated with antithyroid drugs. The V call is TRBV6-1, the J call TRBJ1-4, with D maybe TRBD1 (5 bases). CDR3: CASRLDRATNEKLFF. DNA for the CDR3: TGTGCCAGCAGATTAGACAGAGCAACTAATGAAAAACTGTTTTTT.